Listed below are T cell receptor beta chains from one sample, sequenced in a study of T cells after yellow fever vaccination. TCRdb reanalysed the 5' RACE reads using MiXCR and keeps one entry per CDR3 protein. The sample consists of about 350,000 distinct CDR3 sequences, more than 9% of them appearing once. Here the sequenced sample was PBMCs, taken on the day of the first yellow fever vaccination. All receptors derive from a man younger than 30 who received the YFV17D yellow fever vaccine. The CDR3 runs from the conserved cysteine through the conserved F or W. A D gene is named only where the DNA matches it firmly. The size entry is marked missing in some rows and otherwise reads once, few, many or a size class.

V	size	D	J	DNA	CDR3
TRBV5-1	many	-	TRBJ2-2	TGCGCCAGCAGCTTGGCCGGAGTCTCTGGGGAGCTGTTTTTT	CASSLAGVSGELFF
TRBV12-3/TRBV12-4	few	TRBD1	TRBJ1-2	TGTGCCAGCAGTACCACCGGGACAGGGGATGGCTACACCTTC	CASSTTGTGDGYTF
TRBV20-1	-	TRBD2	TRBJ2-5	TGCAGTGCTAGAGGCGGGGGAGTGACCCAGTACTTC	CSARGGGVTQYF
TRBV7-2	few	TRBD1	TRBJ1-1	TGTGCCAGCAGCGTCGGGGGACAGAGGAACACTGAAGCTTTCTTT	CASSVGGQRNTEAFF
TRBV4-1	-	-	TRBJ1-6	TGCGCCAGCAGCCAAGACGGGAGCTCCTATAATTCACCCCTCCACTTT	CASSQDGSSYNSPLHF
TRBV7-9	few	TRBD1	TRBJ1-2	TGTGCCAGCAGCATACCGGACAGGGGCCGGGCTGGCTACACCTTC	CASSIPDRGRAGYTF
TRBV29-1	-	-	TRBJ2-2	TGCAGCGTTCCAGGAGGCACCGGGGAGCTGTTTTTT	CSVPGGTGELFF
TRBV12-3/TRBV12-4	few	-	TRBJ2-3	TGTGCCAGCAGGTCTTCTAGCGTCGGCACAGATACGCAGTATTTT	CASRSSSVGTDTQYF
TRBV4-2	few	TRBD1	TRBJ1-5	TGTGCCAGCAGCCAGAGTTACAGGGGAAGCAATCAGCCCCAGCATTTT	CASSQSYRGSNQPQHF
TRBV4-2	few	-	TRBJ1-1	TGTGCCAGCAGCCAAGAAACAAGGGGTAACACTGAAGCTTTCTTT	CASSQETRGNTEAFF
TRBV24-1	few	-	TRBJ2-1	TGTGCCACCAGCCCCCGGGTCACCCCGAGGAATGAGCAGTTCTTC	CATSPRVTPRNEQFF
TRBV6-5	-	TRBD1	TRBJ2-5	TGTGCCAGCAGTTACTCCTTGAGGGGGCCCCAAGAGACCCAGTACTTC	CASSYSLRGPQETQYF
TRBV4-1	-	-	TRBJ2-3	TGCGCCAGCAGCCAAGCAGGGGACACAGATACGCAGTATTTT	CASSQAGDTDTQYF
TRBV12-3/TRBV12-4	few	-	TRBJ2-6	TGTGCCAGCAGTTTAAAGGTGCAGGCCGGGGCCAACGTCCTGACTTTC	CASSLKVQAGANVLTF
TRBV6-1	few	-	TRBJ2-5	TGTGCCAGCAGCCCCGCCGGGGGCCTCAGAGAGACCCAGTACTTC	CASSPAGGLRETQYF
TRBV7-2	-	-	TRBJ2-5	TGTGCCAGCAGCTTCCGGACGGGACAAGAGACCCAGTACTTC	CASSFRTGQETQYF
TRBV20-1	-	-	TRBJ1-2	TGCAGTGCTAGAACAGGCCCATATGGCTACACCTTC	CSARTGPYGYTF
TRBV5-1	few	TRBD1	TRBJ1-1	TGCGCCAGCAGCTTTACAGGGGCTCTGAACACTGAAGCTTTCTTT	CASSFTGALNTEAFF
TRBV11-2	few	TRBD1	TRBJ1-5	TGTGCCAGCAGCTCCCAATGGGACAGGGAGAGGTATAGCAATCAGCCCCAGCATTTT	CASSSQWDRERYSNQPQHF
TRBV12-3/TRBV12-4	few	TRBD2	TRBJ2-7	TGTGCCAGCAGTGAGGGGCTAGCGGGCTACGAGCAGTACTTC	CASSEGLAGYEQYF
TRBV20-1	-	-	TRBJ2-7	TGCAGTGCTCCTGGGGGGACAGTTTACGAGCAGTACTTC	CSAPGGTVYEQYF
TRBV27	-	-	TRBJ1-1	TGTGCCAGCAGTTTCGGCCCCGGGGGGACTGAAGCTTTCTTT	CASSFGPGGTEAFF
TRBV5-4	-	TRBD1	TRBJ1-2	TGTGCCAGCAGACCGACGAGACAGGGAAACTATGGCTACACCTTC	CASRPTRQGNYGYTF
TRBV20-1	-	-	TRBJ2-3	TGCAGTGCTAGAGATTATGGAACAGATACGCAGTATTTT	CSARDYGTDTQYF
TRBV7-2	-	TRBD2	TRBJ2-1	TGTGCCAGCAGCTTAGTACCAGCGGGGGGGCAAAATGAGCAGTTCTTC	CASSLVPAGGQNEQFF
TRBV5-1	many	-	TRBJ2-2	TGCGCCAGCAGCTTGCGTGCAGGGGTTACCACCGGGGAGCTGTTTTTT	CASSLRAGVTTGELFF
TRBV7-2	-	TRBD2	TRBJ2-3	TGTGCCAGCAGCGCGTCCGGGACTAGGGCCCCAGATACGCAGTATTTT	CASSASGTRAPDTQYF
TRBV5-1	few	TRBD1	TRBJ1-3	TGCGCCAGCAGCTTGGAAGTCTCAGGGGGGGGTCCGGACTTCTCTGGAAACACCATATATTTT	CASSLEVSGGGPDFSGNTIYF
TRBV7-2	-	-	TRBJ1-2	TGTGCCAGCAGCTTAGTCCCGACAGCCGGTGGGTATGGCTACACCTTC	CASSLVPTAGGYGYTF
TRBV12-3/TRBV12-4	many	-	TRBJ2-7	TGTGCCAGCAGTTTTTCCCTGGGGGAGCAGTACTTC	CASSFSLGEQYF
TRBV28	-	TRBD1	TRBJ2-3	TGTGCCAGCCGTTATGGAGACAGGGGGGGCACGAATACGCAGTATTTT	CASRYGDRGGTNTQYF
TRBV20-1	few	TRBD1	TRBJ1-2	TGCAGTGCTTGGGTGACAGGGGTCGACTATGGCTACACCTTC	CSAWVTGVDYGYTF
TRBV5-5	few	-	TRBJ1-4	TGTGCCAGCAGCTTCTCCAGTTCTGAAAAACTGTTTTTT	CASSFSSSEKLFF
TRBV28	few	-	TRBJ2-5	TGTGCCAGCGCACAGGGTAACCAAGAGACCCAGTACTTC	CASAQGNQETQYF
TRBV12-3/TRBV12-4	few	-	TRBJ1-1	TGTGCCAGCAGTTTTAAGGGAGGGACTGAAGCTTTCTTT	CASSFKGGTEAFF
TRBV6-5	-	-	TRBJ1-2	TGTGCCAGCAGTTCCAGCTATGGCTACACCTTC	CASSSSYGYTF
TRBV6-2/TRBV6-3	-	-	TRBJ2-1	TGTGCCAGCAGTTCATGGGCGGGTACACGCTACAATGAGCAGTTCTTC	CASSSWAGTRYNEQFF
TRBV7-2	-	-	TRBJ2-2	TGTGCCAGCAATCGCCCCTCAACAGGGTTCGGGGAGCTGTTTTTT	CASNRPSTGFGELFF
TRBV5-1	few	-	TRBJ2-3	TGCGCCAGCAGCTTGGCCCAGAGATACACAGATACGCAGTATTTT	CASSLAQRYTDTQYF
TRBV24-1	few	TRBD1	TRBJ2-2	TGTGCCACCAGTGATTTATCAGTTGGGACAGGGAACACCGGGGAGCTGTTTTTT	CATSDLSVGTGNTGELFF
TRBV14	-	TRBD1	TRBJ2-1	TGTGCCAGCAGGTTGGGACAGGGGTTCGATGAGCAGTTCTTC	CASRLGQGFDEQFF
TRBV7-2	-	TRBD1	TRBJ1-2	TGTGCCAGCAGCTGGGACAGCCGTCCGGGCTACACCTTC	CASSWDSRPGYTF
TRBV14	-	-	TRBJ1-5	TGTGCCAGCAGCCACAGCAGGGTACACAACGCCAATCAGCCCCAGCATTTT	CASSHSRVHNANQPQHF
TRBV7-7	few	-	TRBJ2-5	TGTGCTAGCAGCCCTCCTGGAAGGGTGTACCAAGAGACCCAGTACTTC	CASSPPGRVYQETQYF
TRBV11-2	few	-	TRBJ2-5	TGTGCCAGCAGAACTCAGGGAATTTGGCAAGAGACCCAGTACTTC	CASRTQGIWQETQYF